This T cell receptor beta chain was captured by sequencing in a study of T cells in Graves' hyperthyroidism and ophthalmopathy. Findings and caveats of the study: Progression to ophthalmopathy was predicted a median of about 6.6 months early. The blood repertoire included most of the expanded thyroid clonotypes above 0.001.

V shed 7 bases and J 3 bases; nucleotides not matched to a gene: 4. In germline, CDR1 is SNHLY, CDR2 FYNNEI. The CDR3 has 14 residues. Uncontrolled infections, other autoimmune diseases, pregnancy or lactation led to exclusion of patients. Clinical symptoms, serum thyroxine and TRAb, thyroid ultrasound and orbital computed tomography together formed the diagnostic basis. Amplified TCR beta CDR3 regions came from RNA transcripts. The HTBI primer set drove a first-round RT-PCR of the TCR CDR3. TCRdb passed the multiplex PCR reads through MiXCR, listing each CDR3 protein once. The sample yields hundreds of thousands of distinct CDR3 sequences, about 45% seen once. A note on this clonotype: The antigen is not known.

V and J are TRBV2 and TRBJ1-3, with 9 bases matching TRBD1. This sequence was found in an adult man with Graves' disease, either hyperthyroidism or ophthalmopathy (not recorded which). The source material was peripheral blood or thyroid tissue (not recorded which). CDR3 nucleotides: TGTGCCAGCACCCGGACAGGGGTTGGAAACACCATATATTTT. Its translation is CASTRTGVGNTIYF. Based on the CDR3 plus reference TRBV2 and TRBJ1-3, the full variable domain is EPEVTQTPSHQVTQMGQEVILRCVPISNHLYFYWYRQILGQKVEFLVSFYNNEISEKSEIFDDQFSVERPDGSNFTLKIRSTKLEDSAMYFCASTRTGVGNTIYFGEGSWLTVV.